The present T cell receptor (beta chain) was sequenced within a study of identical twins. V lost 1 base and J lost 9; bases outside the gene matches: 5. The CDR3 length is 15 residues. Germline V CDR1 and CDR2: LGHNA, YSLEER. In TCRdb, the 5' RACE reads were re-called with MiXCR into one record per CDR3 protein. The data show 600,000 to 800,000 distinct CDR3 sequences, approximately 21% seen once. These data were also reused for a study on T cells expressing NK-cell markers.

Sequencing was done on a sample of PBMCs. This sequence was found in a woman between 18 and 29 years old in good health. The rearrangement uses TRBV4-3 and TRBJ2-1, with 11 bases fitting TRBD2. The CDR3 DNA reads as TGCGCCAGCAGCCAAGTAGCGGGAGGGCCGGGTGAGCAGTTCTTC. This codes for CASSQVAGGPGEQFF.